The sequence of this T cell receptor beta chain was determined in a study of blood T cell repertoires in COVID-19. The protocol was immunoSEQ multiplex PCR, while the TCRdb copy is restricted to in-frame clones and leaves out a portion. The table records about 140,000 clones, 85% to 90% of them present only once. The receptor's source is an older woman with active COVID-19. The sequencing sample was made of peripheral blood.

The CDR3 bases are TGCGCCAGCAGCCAACGACGGACTAGCGGGACATCGTACGAGCAGTACTTC. The encoded protein is CASSQRRTSGTSYEQYF. The chain recombines TRBV4-3 with TRBJ2-7; 12 bases align to TRBD2. Trimming cost V 2 bases and J 4 bases; bases outside gene matches: 9. This CDR3 spans 17 amino acids. The germline V gene encodes CDR1 LGHNA and CDR2 YSLEER.